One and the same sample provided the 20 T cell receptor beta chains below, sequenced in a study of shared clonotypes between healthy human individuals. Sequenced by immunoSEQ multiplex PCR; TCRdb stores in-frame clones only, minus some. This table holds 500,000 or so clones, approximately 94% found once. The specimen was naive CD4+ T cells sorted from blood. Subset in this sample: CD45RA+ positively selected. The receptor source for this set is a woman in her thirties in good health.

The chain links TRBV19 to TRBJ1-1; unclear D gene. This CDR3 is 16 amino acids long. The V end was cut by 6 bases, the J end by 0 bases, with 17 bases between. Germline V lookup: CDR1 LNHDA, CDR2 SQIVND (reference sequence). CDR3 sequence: CASRVGDTALNTEAFF. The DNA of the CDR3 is TGTGCCAGTAGGGTCGGTGACACGGCCCTGAACACTGAAGCTTTCTTT.

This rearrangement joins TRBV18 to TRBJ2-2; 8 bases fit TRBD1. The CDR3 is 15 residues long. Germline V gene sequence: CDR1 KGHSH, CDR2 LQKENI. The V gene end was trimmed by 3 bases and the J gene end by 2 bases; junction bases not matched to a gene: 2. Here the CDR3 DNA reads TGTGCCAGCTCACCGGGACAGGCTAACACCGGGGAGCTGTTTTTT. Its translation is CASSPGQANTGELFF.

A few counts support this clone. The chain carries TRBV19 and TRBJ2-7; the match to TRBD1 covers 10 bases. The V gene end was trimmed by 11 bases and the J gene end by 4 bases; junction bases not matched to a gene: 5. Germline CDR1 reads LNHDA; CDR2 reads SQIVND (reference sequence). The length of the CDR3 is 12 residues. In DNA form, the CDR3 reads TGTGCCCCGGGACAGGGGAGGTACGAGCAGTACTTC. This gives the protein CAPGQGRYEQYF.

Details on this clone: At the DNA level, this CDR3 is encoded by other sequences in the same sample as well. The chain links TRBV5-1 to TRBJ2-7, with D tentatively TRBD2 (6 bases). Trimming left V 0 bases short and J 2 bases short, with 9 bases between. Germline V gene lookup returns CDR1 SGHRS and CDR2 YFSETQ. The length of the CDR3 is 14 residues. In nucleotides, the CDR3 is TGCGCCAGCAGCTTGGTGGGGGGAACCTACGAGCAGTACTTC. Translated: CASSLVGGTYEQYF.

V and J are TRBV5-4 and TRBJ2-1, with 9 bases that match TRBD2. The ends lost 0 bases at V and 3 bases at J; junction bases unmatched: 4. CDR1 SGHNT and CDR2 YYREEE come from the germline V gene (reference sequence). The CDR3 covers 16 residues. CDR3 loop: CASSLDVSGSYNEQFF. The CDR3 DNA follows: TGTGCCAGCAGCTTGGACGTTAGCGGGAGCTACAATGAGCAGTTCTTC.

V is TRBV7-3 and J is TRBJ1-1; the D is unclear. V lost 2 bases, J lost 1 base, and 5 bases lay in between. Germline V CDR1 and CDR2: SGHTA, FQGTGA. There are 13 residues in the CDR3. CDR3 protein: CASSLGRNTEAFF. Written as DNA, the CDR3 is TGTGCCAGCAGCTTAGGCAGGAACACTGAAGCTTTCTTT.

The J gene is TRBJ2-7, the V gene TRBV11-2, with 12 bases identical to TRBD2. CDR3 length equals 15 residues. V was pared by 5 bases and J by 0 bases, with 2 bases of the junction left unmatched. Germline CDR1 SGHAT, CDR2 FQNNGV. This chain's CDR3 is CASSRTSGDSYEQYF. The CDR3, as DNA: TGTGCCAGCAGCAGGACTAGCGGGGACTCCTACGAGCAGTACTTC.

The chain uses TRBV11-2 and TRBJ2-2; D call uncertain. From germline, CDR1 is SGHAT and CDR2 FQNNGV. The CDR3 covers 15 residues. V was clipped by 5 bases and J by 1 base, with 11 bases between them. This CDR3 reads CASSQVSGNTGELFF. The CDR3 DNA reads TGTGCCAGCAGCCAAGTCTCGGGGAACACCGGGGAGCTGTTTTTT.

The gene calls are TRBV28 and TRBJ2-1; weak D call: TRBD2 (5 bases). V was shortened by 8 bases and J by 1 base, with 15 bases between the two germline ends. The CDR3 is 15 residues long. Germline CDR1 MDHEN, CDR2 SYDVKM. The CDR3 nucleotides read TGTGCCAGCCTTTCGTACGGGAAGTCCTACAATGAGCAGTTCTTC. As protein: CASLSYGKSYNEQFF.

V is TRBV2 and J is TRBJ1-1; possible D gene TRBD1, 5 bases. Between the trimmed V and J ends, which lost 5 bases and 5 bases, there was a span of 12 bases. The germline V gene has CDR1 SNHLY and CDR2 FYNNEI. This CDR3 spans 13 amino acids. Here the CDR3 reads CASSYDGGTEAFF. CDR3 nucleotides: TGTGCCAGCAGTTATGACGGGGGAACTGAAGCTTTCTTT.

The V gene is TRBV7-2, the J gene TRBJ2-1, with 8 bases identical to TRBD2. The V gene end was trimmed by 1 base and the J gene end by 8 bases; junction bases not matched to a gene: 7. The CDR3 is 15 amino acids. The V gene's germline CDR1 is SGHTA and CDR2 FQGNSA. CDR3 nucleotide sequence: TGTGCCAGCAGCTTAGACAGCGGGAGCGGGGATGAGCAGTTCTTC. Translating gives CASSLDSGSGDEQFF.

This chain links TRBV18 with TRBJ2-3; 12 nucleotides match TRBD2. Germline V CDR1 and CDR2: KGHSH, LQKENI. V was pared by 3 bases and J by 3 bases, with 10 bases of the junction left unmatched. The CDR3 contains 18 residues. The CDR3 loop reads CASSPSGTSGPRTDTQYF. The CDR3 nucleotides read TGTGCCAGCTCACCCTCCGGGACTAGCGGGCCACGTACAGATACGCAGTATTTT. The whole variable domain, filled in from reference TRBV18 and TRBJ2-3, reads NAGVMQNPRHLVRRRGQEARLRCSPMKGHSHVYWYRQLPEEGLKFMVYLQKENIIDESGMPKERFSAEFPKEGPSILRIQQVVRGDSAAYFCASSPSGTSGPRTDTQYFGPGTRLTVL.

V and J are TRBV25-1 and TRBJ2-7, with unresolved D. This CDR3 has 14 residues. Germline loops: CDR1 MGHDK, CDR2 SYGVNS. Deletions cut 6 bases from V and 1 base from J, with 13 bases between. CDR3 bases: TGTGCCAGCAGCTCGGGCGGTCCTTCCTACGAGCAGTACTTC. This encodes CASSSGGPSYEQYF.

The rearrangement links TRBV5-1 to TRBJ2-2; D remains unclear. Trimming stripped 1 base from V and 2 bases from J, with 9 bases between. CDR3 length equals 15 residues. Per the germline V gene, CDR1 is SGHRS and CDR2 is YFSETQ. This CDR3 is CASSLRWGNTGELFF. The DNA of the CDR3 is TGCGCCAGCAGCTTGAGGTGGGGAAACACCGGGGAGCTGTTTTTT.

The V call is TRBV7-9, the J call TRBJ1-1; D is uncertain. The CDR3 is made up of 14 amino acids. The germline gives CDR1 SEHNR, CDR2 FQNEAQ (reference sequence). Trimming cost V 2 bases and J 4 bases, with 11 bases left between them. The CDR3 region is CASSLNEAVTEAFF. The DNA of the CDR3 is TGTGCCAGCAGCTTAAATGAGGCAGTCACTGAAGCTTTCTTT. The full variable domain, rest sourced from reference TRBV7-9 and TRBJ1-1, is DTGVSQNPRHKITKRGQNVTFRCDPISEHNRLYWYRQTLGQGPEFLTYFQNEAQLEKSRLLSDRFSAERPKGSFSTLEIQRTEQGDSAMYLCASSLNEAVTEAFFGQGTRLTVV.

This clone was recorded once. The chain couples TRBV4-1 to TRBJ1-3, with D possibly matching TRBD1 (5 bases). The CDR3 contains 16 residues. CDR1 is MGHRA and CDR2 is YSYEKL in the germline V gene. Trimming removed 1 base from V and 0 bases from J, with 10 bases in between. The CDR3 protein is CASSQGRGTSGNTIYF. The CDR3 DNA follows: TGCGCCAGCAGCCAAGGGCGGGGGACCTCTGGAAACACCATATATTTT.

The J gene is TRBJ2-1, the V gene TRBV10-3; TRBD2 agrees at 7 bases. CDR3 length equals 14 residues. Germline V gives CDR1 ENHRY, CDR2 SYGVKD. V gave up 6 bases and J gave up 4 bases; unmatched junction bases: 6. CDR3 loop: CAIRRESSYNEQFF. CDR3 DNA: TGTGCCATCAGGCGGGAGTCGAGTTACAATGAGCAGTTCTTC.

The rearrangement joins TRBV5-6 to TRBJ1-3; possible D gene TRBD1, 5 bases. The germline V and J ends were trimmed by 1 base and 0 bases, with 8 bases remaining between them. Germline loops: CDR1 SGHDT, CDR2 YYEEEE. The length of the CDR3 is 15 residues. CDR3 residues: CASSLRDYSGNTIYF. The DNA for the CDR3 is TGTGCCAGCAGCTTGCGGGACTACTCTGGAAACACCATATATTTT.

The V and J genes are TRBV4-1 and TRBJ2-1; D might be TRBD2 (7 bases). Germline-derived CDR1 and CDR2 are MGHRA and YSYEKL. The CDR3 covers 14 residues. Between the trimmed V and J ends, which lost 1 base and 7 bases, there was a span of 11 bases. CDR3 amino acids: CASSQGGGRNEQFF. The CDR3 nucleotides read TGCGCCAGCAGCCAAGGGGGGGGGCGAAATGAGCAGTTCTTC.

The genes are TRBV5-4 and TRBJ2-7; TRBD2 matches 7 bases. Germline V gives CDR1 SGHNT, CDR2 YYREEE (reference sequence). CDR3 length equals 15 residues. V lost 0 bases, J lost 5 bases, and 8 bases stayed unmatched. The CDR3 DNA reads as TGTGCCAGCAGCTTGGGGGGAGGGGCGGGCCACGAGCAGTACTTC. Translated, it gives CASSLGGGAGHEQYF. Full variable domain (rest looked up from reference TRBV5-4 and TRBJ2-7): ETGVTQSPTHLIKTRGQQVTLRCSSQSGHNTVSWYQQALGQGPQFIFQYYREEENGRGNFPPRFSGLQFPNYSSELNVNALELDDSALYLCASSLGGGAGHEQYFGPGTRLTVT.